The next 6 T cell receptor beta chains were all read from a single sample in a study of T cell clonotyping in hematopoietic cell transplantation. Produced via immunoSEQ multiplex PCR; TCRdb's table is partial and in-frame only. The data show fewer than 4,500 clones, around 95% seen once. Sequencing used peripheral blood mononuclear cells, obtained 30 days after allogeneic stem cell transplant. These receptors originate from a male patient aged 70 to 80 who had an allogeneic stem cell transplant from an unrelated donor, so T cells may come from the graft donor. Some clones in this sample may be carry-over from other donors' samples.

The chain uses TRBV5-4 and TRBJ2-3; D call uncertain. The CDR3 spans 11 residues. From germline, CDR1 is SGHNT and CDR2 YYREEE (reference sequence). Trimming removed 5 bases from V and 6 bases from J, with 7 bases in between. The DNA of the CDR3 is TGTGCCAGCAGTTCCCCCGATACGCAGTATTTT. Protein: CASSSPDTQYF.

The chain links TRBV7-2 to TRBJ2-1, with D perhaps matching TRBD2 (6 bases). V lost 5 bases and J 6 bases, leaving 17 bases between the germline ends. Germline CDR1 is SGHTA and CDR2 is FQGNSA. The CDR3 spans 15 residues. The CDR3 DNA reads TGTGCCAGCAGCCCGATAGCTAGCGAAGGCAATGAGCAGTTCTTC. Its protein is CASSPIASEGNEQFF. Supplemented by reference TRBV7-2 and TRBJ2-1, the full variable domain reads GAGVSQSPSNKVTEKGKDVELRCDPISGHTALYWYRQSLGQGLEFLIYFQGNSAPDKSGLPSDRFSAERTGGSVSTLTIQRTQQEDSAVYLCASSPIASEGNEQFFGPGTRLTVL.

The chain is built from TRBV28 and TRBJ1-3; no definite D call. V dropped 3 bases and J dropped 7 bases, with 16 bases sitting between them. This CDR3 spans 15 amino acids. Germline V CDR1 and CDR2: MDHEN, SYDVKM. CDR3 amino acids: CASSFAFGRTNTIYF. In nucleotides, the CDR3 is TGTGCCAGCAGTTTCGCCTTTGGAAGGACCAACACCATATATTTT.

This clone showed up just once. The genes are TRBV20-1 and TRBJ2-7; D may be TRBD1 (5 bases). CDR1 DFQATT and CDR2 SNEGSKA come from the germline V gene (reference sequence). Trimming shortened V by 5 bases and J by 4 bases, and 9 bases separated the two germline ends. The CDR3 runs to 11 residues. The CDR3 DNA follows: TGCAGTGCTTACAGGTTATACGAGCAGTACTTC. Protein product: CSAYRLYEQYF.

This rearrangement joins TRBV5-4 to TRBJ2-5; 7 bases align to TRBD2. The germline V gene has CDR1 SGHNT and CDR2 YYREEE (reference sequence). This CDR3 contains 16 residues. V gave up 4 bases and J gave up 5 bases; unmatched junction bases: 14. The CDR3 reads CASSPPGGSGHETQYF. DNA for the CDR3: TGTGCCAGCAGCCCCCCCGGTGGTAGCGGGCATGAGACCCAGTACTTC.

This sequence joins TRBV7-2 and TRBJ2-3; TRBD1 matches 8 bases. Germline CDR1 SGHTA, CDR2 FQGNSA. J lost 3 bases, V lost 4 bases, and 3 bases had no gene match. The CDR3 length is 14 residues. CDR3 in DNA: TGTGCCAGCAGCTATACAGGGGGGACAGATACGCAGTATTTT. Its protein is CASSYTGGTDTQYF.